A single TCR beta chain is shown here with its context. CDR1 and CDR2 from the germline V gene are MNHNS and SASEGT. V shed 3 bases, J shed 15 bases, and the junction held 18 bases outside the gene matches. The CDR3 is made up of 16 amino acids. This record belongs to a study of cytomegalovirus exposure and HLA in healthy donors. Donors were drawn from the roughly 120-subject validation cohort, separate from the roughly 670-subject first cohort. Profiled with immunoSEQ multiplex PCR; TCRdb holds only in-frame clones, not every one. The sample shows 130,000 or so clones, about nine tenths of them seen only once.

This receptor was obtained from a man aged 30 to 39 in good health and CMV-seronegative. Sequenced material: PBMCs. V is TRBV6-1 and J is TRBJ2-1, with 9 bases identical to TRBD2. The CDR3 DNA reads TGTGCCAGCAGTGATAACACGGGACTAGCTTCCCGGAGGTGGTTCTTC. Protein sequence: CASSDNTGLASRRWFF.